The 16 T cell receptor beta chains presented below share a single source sample, sequenced in a study of cytomegalovirus exposure and HLA in healthy donors (dated by TCRdb to 2016 to 2017). Receptors were amplified or captured by the immunoSEQ multiplex PCR assay. For the multiplex PCR, a mixture combining 60 forward primers for TCR Vbeta segments and 13 reverse primers for TCR Jbeta segments was used. What TCRdb holds here is the immuneACCESS table cut down to in-frame rearrangements. Part of the clones is not present; checked against another copy, under half of the missing clones reflect an unresolved V gene, and the others are unexplained. The sample table lists some 120,000 clones, roughly 68% of them with a count of one. Jointly, the top ten make up about 9% of the sample. Sequencing input: PBMCs. The receptor set was obtained from a man aged 25-45 years in good health and CMV-seropositive.

The chain is built from TRBV27 and TRBJ2-5; D is unclear. Per the germline V gene, CDR1 is MNHEY and CDR2 is SMNVEV (reference sequence). V was trimmed by 3 bases and J by 5 bases, leaving 10 bases between them. The CDR3 covers 13 residues. The CDR3 spells CASSFNYAETQYF. The CDR3, as DNA: TGTGCCAGCAGTTTTAACTATGCCGAGACCCAGTACTTC.

CDR3: CASSNSGGFSYEQYF. As DNA, the CDR3 is TGTGCCAGCAGCAATAGCGGGGGGTTCTCCTACGAGCAGTACTTC. This chain links TRBV9 with TRBJ2-7, with TRBD2 matching 10 bases. The V and J ends lost 4 bases and 0 bases, in that order; junction bases with no gene match: 4. Per the germline V gene, CDR1 is SGDLS and CDR2 is YYNGEE. The CDR3 contains 15 residues.

The J gene is TRBJ2-1, the V gene TRBV28; D gene uncertain. This CDR3 contains 13 residues. CDR1 and CDR2 from the germline V gene are MDHEN and SYDVKM. V shed 3 bases and J shed 7 bases, with 10 bases lying between them. CDR3 protein: CASSLFLENEQFF. CDR3 sequence (DNA): TGTGCCAGCAGTTTGTTTCTCGAGAATGAGCAGTTCTTC.

The V gene is TRBV7-8, the J gene TRBJ1-1; tentatively, D is TRBD1 (5 bases). Germline V gene sequence: CDR1 SGHVS, CDR2 FQNEAQ. CDR3 length equals 17 residues. V lost 2 bases and J 1 base, leaving 17 bases between the germline ends. The CDR3 reads CASSLFGGEAKNTEAFF. The CDR3, as DNA: TGTGCCAGCAGCTTATTCGGGGGGGAGGCCAAGAACACTGAAGCTTTCTTT.

The CDR3 DNA follows: TGCAGCGCAATCGGGACTACTTACGAGCAGTACTTC. Protein sequence: CSAIGTTYEQYF. The chain is built from TRBV29-1 and TRBJ2-7; 7 nucleotides agree with TRBD2. V was clipped by 7 bases and J by 4 bases; unmatched bases: 7. The CDR3 is 12 amino acids. Germline CDR1 and CDR2: SQVTM and ANQGSEA.

The CDR3: CASSAPNSGQSMNTEAFF. The DNA of the CDR3 is TGTGCCAGCAGCGCACCAAATTCCGGACAGTCAATGAACACTGAAGCTTTCTTT. The J gene is TRBJ1-1, the V gene TRBV9; a weak D match, TRBD1 (6 bases). V was pared by 3 bases and J by 0 bases, with 21 bases between. The CDR3 extends over 18 amino acids. Germline-derived CDR1 and CDR2 are SGDLS and YYNGEE.

V is TRBV5-1 and J is TRBJ2-1, with 11 bases fitting TRBD2. This CDR3 is built from 16 residues. CDR1 and CDR2 from the germline V gene are SGHRS and YFSETQ. The V segment lost 0 bases and the J segment 7 bases; nucleotides outside the gene matches: 6. The CDR3 sequence: CASSLARLAGKNEQFF. The CDR3 coding sequence is TGCGCCAGCAGCTTGGCTCGACTAGCGGGAAAGAATGAGCAGTTCTTC. The full variable domain, rest sourced from reference TRBV5-1 and TRBJ2-1, is KAGVTQTPRYLIKTRGQQVTLSCSPISGHRSVSWYQQTPGQGLQFLFEYFSETQRNKGNFPGRFSGRQFSNSRSEMNVSTLELGDSALYLCASSLARLAGKNEQFFGPGTRLTVL.

V usage is TRBV5-1 and J usage is TRBJ2-5; a weak D match, TRBD2 (5 bases). Germline V lookup: CDR1 SGHRS, CDR2 YFSETQ. CDR3 length equals 14 residues. V was pared by 2 bases and J by 4 bases, with 12 bases between. CDR3 residues: CASSFGGPLETQYF. The CDR3 region has the DNA TGCGCCAGCAGCTTCGGAGGTCCTCTAGAGACCCAGTACTTC.

The CDR3: CASSVDRARELDNEQFF. CDR3 in DNA: TGTGCCAGCAGCGTGGACAGGGCCCGGGAGCTGGACAATGAGCAGTTCTTC. The V gene is TRBV9, the J gene TRBJ2-1; 8 positions agree with TRBD1. Germline loops: CDR1 SGDLS, CDR2 YYNGEE. CDR3 size: 17 residues. V dropped 2 bases and J dropped 5; count of bases not matched to a gene: 12.

This clone is a singleton in its sample. The chain recombines TRBV10-3 with TRBJ2-5, with D perhaps matching TRBD2 (6 bases). From germline, CDR1 is ENHRY and CDR2 SYGVKD. Trimming removed 7 bases at V and 4 bases at J, with 13 bases between. The CDR3 has 13 residues. For the CDR3, the DNA is TGTGCCATCAAGGAGGGCGTGGGAGAGACCCAGTACTTC. Translating it yields CAIKEGVGETQYF.

CDR3 in amino acids: CASSDLRSWSNFTSIAGEGNEQFF. The DNA of the CDR3 is TGTGCCAGCAGTGACCTACGGAGCTGGAGTAACTTTACTTCAATAGCGGGAGAGGGGAATGAGCAGTTCTTC. The genes are TRBV6-4 and TRBJ2-1; 9 nucleotides match TRBD2. J gave up 7 bases and V 2 bases, and 33 bases lay outside the gene matches. CDR1 is MRHNA and CDR2 is SNTAGT in the germline V gene. The CDR3 is made up of 24 amino acids.

The chain couples TRBV2 to TRBJ2-1, with D unclear. Germline CDR1 is SNHLY and CDR2 is FYNNEI. The CDR3 consists of 15 residues. The V end lost 2 bases, the J end lost 5 bases, and 13 bases lay between the germline ends. As DNA, the CDR3 is TGTGCCAGCAGTGAAAATAGGATTGGAGACAATGAGCAGTTCTTC. Residues: CASSENRIGDNEQFF.

This clone was counted between two and nine times. The rearrangement joins TRBV5-8 to TRBJ2-1; D unclear. Per germline, CDR1 SGHTS and CDR2 YDEGEE. This CDR3 spans 16 amino acids. The ends were cut back, 1 base at V and 0 bases at J, with 11 bases in the middle. DNA for the CDR3: TGTGCCAGCAGCTTGACGGTCGTAAGCTCCTACAATGAGCAGTTCTTC. Amino acids: CASSLTVVSSYNEQFF. Complete variable domain (other parts from reference TRBV5-8 and TRBJ2-1): EAGVTQSPTHLIKTRGQQATLRCSPISGHTSVYWYQQALGLGLQFLLWYDEGEERNRGNFPPRFSGRQFPNYSSELNVNALELEDSALYLCASSLTVVSSYNEQFFGPGTRLTVL.

The V gene is TRBV28, the J gene TRBJ2-5, with 9 bases matching TRBD1. This CDR3 has 14 amino acids. V dropped 6 bases and J dropped 3; count of bases not matched to a gene: 5. CDR1 MDHEN and CDR2 SYDVKM come from the germline V gene. CDR3 sequence (DNA): TGTGCCAGCAGCTATACAGGGGGCAAAGAGACCCAGTACTTC. It codes for CASSYTGGKETQYF.

The genes are TRBV6-4 and TRBJ2-1, with 12 bases aligning to TRBD2. The CDR3 consists of 16 residues. Germline V CDR1 and CDR2: MRHNA, SNTAGT. Germline trimming cut 5 bases from V and 3 bases from J; bases unmatched to any gene: 5. The CDR3 here is CASSPTSGGYYNEQFF. CDR3 sequence (DNA): TGTGCCAGCAGTCCTACTAGCGGGGGGTACTACAATGAGCAGTTCTTC.

V and J are TRBV21-1 and TRBJ1-5; TRBD1, the table's D call, lacks a check against the DNA. TRBV21-1 is a recognized pseudogene. CDR3 length: 16 residues. The CDR3 here is CASSKGRTQAHQPQHF. In DNA, the CDR3 is TGTGCCAGCAGCAAAGGGCGGACACAGGCTCATCAGCCCCAGCATTTT.